This T cell receptor beta chain was recovered during a study of PD-1 blockade in mismatch repair-deficient tumors. As to this clone: Its target is not known.

This table comes from immunoSEQ multiplex PCR, and its TCRdb copy is limited to in-frame clones, with some not included. The table records around 40,000 clones, roughly 83% of them present only once. The CDR3 covers 16 residues. Unmatched junction bases numbered 6, after V lost 5 bases and J lost 1 base. CDR1 and CDR2 from the germline V gene are SGHVS and FQNEAQ. Study observations and caveats: Rapid post-treatment expansion, then contraction, generally preceding radiologic response, marked tumor-resident clones.

Every patient had mismatch repair deficiency by PCR or immunohistochemistry. A few pembrolizumab responders had their TCRs sequenced. The sequenced sample was PBMCs, obtained less than 40 weeks after starting pembrolizumab. The sequence was obtained from an adult with mismatch repair-deficient cancer. This rearrangement joins TRBV7-8 to TRBJ2-3, with 10 bases lining up with TRBD2. The CDR3 protein is CASSPSGTSGTDTQYF. In DNA form, the CDR3 reads TGTGCCAGCAGCCCTAGCGGGACTAGCGGCACAGATACGCAGTATTTT.